Below are 27 T cell receptor beta chains sequenced from a single sample in a study of blood T cell repertoires in COVID-19. The protocol was immunoSEQ multiplex PCR, while the TCRdb copy is restricted to in-frame clones and leaves out a portion. The table has around 100,000 clones, about nine tenths seen once. Sequencing was done on a sample of peripheral blood. These TCRs come from a woman older than 75 in a cohort sampled during active COVID-19.

Written as DNA, the CDR3 is TGTGCCAGCAGCCCTTGGACAGGGGATACCTACGAGCAGTACTTC. Residues: CASSPWTGDTYEQYF. The chain is built from TRBV7-9 and TRBJ2-7; TRBD1 matches at 9 bases. This CDR3 comprises 15 residues. V lost 5 bases and J lost 2; bases outside the gene matches: 7. Germline CDR1 and CDR2: SEHNR and FQNEAQ (reference sequence).

The chain uses TRBV10-3 and TRBJ2-7; TRBD1 matches at 7 bases. This CDR3 contains 14 residues. Germline CDR1 is ENHRY and CDR2 is SYGVKD. Trimming at V came to 4 bases and at J to 7 bases, leaving 10 bases not matched to a gene. The CDR3 loop reads CAISGFGDRYEQYF. DNA of the CDR3: TGTGCCATCAGTGGATTTGGGGACAGATATGAGCAGTACTTC.

The rearrangement links TRBV13 to TRBJ1-4, with D tentatively TRBD1 (6 bases). In germline, CDR1 is PRHDT, CDR2 FYEKMQ (reference sequence). Trimming removed 5 bases from V and 8 bases from J, with 18 bases in between. The CDR3 has 15 amino acids. CDR3 in amino acids: CASSPRGGEREKLFF. CDR3 nucleotide sequence: TGTGCCAGCAGCCCCCGAGGGGGAGAGAGGGAAAAACTGTTTTTT.

The rearrangement links TRBV30 to TRBJ1-1; maybe TRBD1 (5 bases). The V gene lost 0 bases and the J gene lost 11 bases, with 13 bases spanning the gap. Germline V gene data show CDR1 as GTSNPN and CDR2 as SVGIG (reference sequence). The CDR3 spans 12 residues. CDR3 loop: CAWSVRRAGAFF. In nucleotides, the CDR3 is TGTGCCTGGAGTGTACGGAGGGCAGGGGCTTTCTTT. Using reference TRBV30 and TRBJ1-1 for the parts outside the CDR3, the full variable domain is SQTIHQWPATLVQPVGSPLSLECTVEGTSNPNLYWYRQAAGRGLQLLFYSVGIGQISSEVPQNLSASRPQDRQFILSSKKLLLSDSGFYLCAWSVRRAGAFFGQGTRLTVV.

The chain employs TRBV3-1 (or the pseudogene TRBV3-2) and TRBJ1-1; D is perhaps TRBD1 (6 bases). The ends were cut back, 2 bases at V and 2 bases at J, with 9 bases in the middle. Germline values: CDR1 LGHDT, CDR2 YNNKEL (reference sequence). There are 14 residues in the CDR3. The CDR3 DNA sequence: TGTGCCAGCAGCCAACTCAGGGGAAACACTGAAGCTTTCTTT. Translated, it gives CASSQLRGNTEAFF.

This clone was seen a handful of times. The gene calls are TRBV2 and TRBJ2-6, with D unresolved. CDR1 and CDR2 from the germline V gene are SNHLY and FYNNEI. The CDR3 contains 13 residues. V lost 6 bases and J 1 base, leaving 4 bases between the germline ends. CDR3 DNA sequence: TGTGCCAGCAGAGAGTCTGGGGCCAACGTCCTGACTTTC. The encoded protein is CASRESGANVLTF.

The chain employs TRBV5-1 and TRBJ1-3; the match to TRBD1 covers 11 bases. After removal of 4 bases from V and 4 bases from J, the junction contained 4 bases not matched to a gene. Germline CDR1 is SGHRS and CDR2 is YFSETQ. CDR3 size: 15 residues. The CDR3 reads CASSPGQGVGNTIYF. CDR3 in DNA: TGCGCCAGCAGCCCGGGACAGGGGGTAGGAAACACCATATATTTT.

This sequence joins TRBV11-2 and TRBJ2-7; 11 positions agree with TRBD1. The germline V gene encodes CDR1 SGHAT and CDR2 FQNNGV. This CDR3 region has 16 residues. V lost 5 bases, J lost 7 bases, and 13 bases stayed unmatched. The CDR3 protein is CASSAGQGATRREQYF. The DNA for the CDR3 is TGTGCCAGCAGCGCCGGACAGGGGGCGACTAGGCGTGAGCAGTACTTC.

This clone was counted only a few times. The chain uses TRBV29-1 and TRBJ2-7; a weak D match, TRBD2 (5 bases). This CDR3 has 12 residues. V lost 4 bases and J lost 5, with 12 bases in between. Germline CDR1 reads SQVTM; CDR2 reads ANQGSEA. The CDR3 loop is CSVVRGSHEQYF. The DNA of the CDR3 is TGCAGCGTTGTCAGAGGGTCCCACGAGCAGTACTTC.

The CDR3 region is CATSHGLTNEKLFF. The CDR3 DNA sequence: TGTGCCACCTCTCATGGCCTTACTAATGAAAAACTGTTTTTT. V is TRBV15 and J is TRBJ1-4; D is uncertain. Germline values: CDR1 LNHNV, CDR2 YYDKDF (reference sequence). Deletions cut 8 bases from V and 2 bases from J, with 12 bases between. CDR3 length: 14 residues.

As to this clone: Mismatch with germline at one junction end may stem from a read error. CDR3 in amino acids: CASSIRTGAFGGLFF. In DNA, the CDR3 is TGTGCCAGTAGTATAAGGACAGGGGCCTTTGGGGGGCTGTTTTTT. This chain connects TRBV19 to TRBJ2-2; 9 positions match TRBD1. Germline-derived CDR1 and CDR2 are LNHDA and SQIVND (reference sequence). The length of the CDR3 is 15 residues.

This clone was counted a single time. V is TRBV25-1 and J is TRBJ1-5; no definite D call. Per germline, CDR1 MGHDK and CDR2 SYGVNS. Trimming removed 1 base at V and 4 bases at J, with 8 bases between. The CDR3 runs to 14 residues. Here the CDR3 reads CASSEFGVNQPQHF. Written as DNA, the CDR3 is TGTGCCAGCAGTGAATTCGGGGTTAATCAGCCCCAGCATTTT.

This chain connects TRBV9 to TRBJ1-3; D not resolved. The CDR3 runs to 14 residues. Germline assignment: CDR1 SGDLS and CDR2 YYNGEE. V lost 0 bases and J lost 2, with 6 bases in between. The DNA of the CDR3 is TGTGCCAGCAGCGTAGACACAACTGGAAACACCATATATTTT. Translating gives CASSVDTTGNTIYF.

The chain uses TRBV6-5 and TRBJ1-2, with D unclear. The germline V gene has CDR1 MNHEY and CDR2 SVGAGI. V was shortened by 6 bases and J by 1 base, with 12 bases between the two germline ends. The CDR3 runs to 14 residues. The CDR3 spells CASRAGGINYGYTF. CDR3 in DNA: TGTGCCAGCAGGGCCGGAGGTATTAACTATGGCTACACCTTC.

This rearrangement joins TRBV28 to TRBJ2-5; D remains unclear. V lost 4 bases and J lost 2, with 8 bases in between. CDR1 is MDHEN, CDR2 SYDVKM, per germline. The CDR3 is 13 residues long. The CDR3 bases are TGTGCCAGCAGTTCATGGTCTCAAGAGACCCAGTACTTC. Translated, it gives CASSSWSQETQYF.

This chain links TRBV5-4 with TRBJ2-5, with 11 bases fitting TRBD2. From germline, CDR1 is SGHNT and CDR2 YYREEE (reference sequence). There are 15 residues in the CDR3. V was clipped by 4 bases and J by 5 bases; unmatched bases: 7. As DNA, the CDR3 is TGTGCCAGCAGCCCACTAGCGGGGGCCCCGGAGACCCAGTACTTC. The encoded protein is CASSPLAGAPETQYF.

V usage is TRBV19 and J usage is TRBJ2-7; TRBD2 agrees at 15 bases. V lost 6 bases to trimming and J lost 2 bases; unmatched junction nucleotides: 20. CDR1 and CDR2 (germline): LNHDA, SQIVND (reference sequence). This CDR3 has 21 residues. CDR3 residues: CASSLGLAGGSLLGDTYEQYF. The CDR3 region has the DNA TGTGCCAGTAGCCTGGGACTAGCGGGGGGCTCCTTGTTGGGCGATACCTACGAGCAGTACTTC.

J is TRBJ1-5 and V is TRBV4-1, with D possibly matching TRBD1 (5 bases). CDR3 length: 16 residues. With 1 base removed from V and 4 bases from J, the gap between germline ends came to 14 bases. CDR1 is MGHRA and CDR2 is YSYEKL in the germline V gene. CDR3 bases: TGCGCCAGCAGCCAAGGCCCAGGGATGGGTAATCAGCCCCAGCATTTT. It specifies CASSQGPGMGNQPQHF.

The genes are TRBV30 and TRBJ2-5; no firm D call. Germline assignment: CDR1 GTSNPN and CDR2 SVGIG (reference sequence). CDR3 length: 13 amino acids. The ends were cut back, 4 bases at V and 5 bases at J, with 14 bases in the middle. The CDR3 coding sequence is TGTGCCTGGAACCCCTCGAGTCGCGAGACCCAGTACTTC. The encoded protein is CAWNPSSRETQYF.

CDR3 amino acids: CASSLYGNQPQHF. CDR3 DNA sequence: TGTGCCAGCAGCTTATACGGTAATCAGCCCCAGCATTTT. The chain couples TRBV13 to TRBJ1-5; D remains unclear. This CDR3 spans 13 amino acids. With 2 bases removed from V and 4 bases from J, the gap between germline ends came to 6 bases. Per germline, CDR1 PRHDT and CDR2 FYEKMQ (reference sequence).

The J gene is TRBJ1-1, the V gene TRBV5-4, with unresolved D. V lost 0 bases and J lost 5, with 17 bases in between. Germline lookup yields CDR1 SGHNT and CDR2 YYREEE (reference sequence). This CDR3 comprises 16 residues. Written as DNA, the CDR3 is TGTGCCAGCAGCTTGGGGGCCGGGGTTGGACGGACTGAAGCTTTCTTT. Amino acid sequence: CASSLGAGVGRTEAFF.

The chain uses TRBV9 and TRBJ1-1, with D uncertain. Germline V gene lookup returns CDR1 SGDLS and CDR2 YYNGEE. This CDR3 is built from 14 residues. Trimming removed 0 bases at V and 4 bases at J, with 10 bases between. CDR3 region: CASSVGGAATEAFF. CDR3 DNA: TGTGCCAGCAGCGTAGGGGGAGCGGCCACTGAAGCTTTCTTT.

This clone came up once. The chain uses TRBV24-1 and TRBJ2-2, with 7 nucleotides matching TRBD1. The CDR3 runs 16 residues. V shed 1 base and J 7 bases; nucleotides not matched to a gene: 8. Germline V gene data show CDR1 as KGHDR and CDR2 as SFDVKD. In DNA, the CDR3 is TGTGCCACCAGTGATTTAGAGGGGGCGAGTCACGGGGAGCTGTTTTTT. It yields the protein CATSDLEGASHGELFF.

The V gene is TRBV6-1, the J gene TRBJ2-1, with D perhaps matching TRBD2 (5 bases). The germline V gene has CDR1 MNHNS and CDR2 SASEGT. Trimming shortened V by 0 bases and J by 6 bases, and 9 bases separated the two germline ends. This CDR3 is 14 amino acids long. This chain's CDR3 is CASSEAGSSNEQFF. For the CDR3, the DNA is TGTGCCAGCAGTGAAGCTGGGAGTTCCAATGAGCAGTTCTTC.

CDR3 in amino acids: CASSLQGTSNEQFF. CDR3 coding DNA: TGTGCCAGCAGCCTACAAGGGACTAGCAATGAGCAGTTCTTC. The J gene is TRBJ2-1, the V gene TRBV5-4; 8 nucleotides line up with TRBD2. Germline V lookup: CDR1 SGHNT, CDR2 YYREEE (reference sequence). There are 14 residues in the CDR3. J was trimmed by 6 bases and V by 4 bases; bases with no gene match: 6.

J is TRBJ2-3 and V is TRBV19; 8 bases are a match to TRBD1. V was clipped by 6 bases and J by 0 bases; unmatched bases: 8. Germline V gene lookup returns CDR1 LNHDA and CDR2 SQIVND (reference sequence). This CDR3 spans 16 amino acids. CDR3 DNA sequence: TGTGCCAGTAGCCGTAACAGGGGGATAAGCACAGATACGCAGTATTTT. Translating gives CASSRNRGISTDTQYF. Using reference TRBV19 and TRBJ2-3 for the parts outside the CDR3, the full variable domain is DGGITQSPKYLFRKEGQNVTLSCEQNLNHDAMYWYRQDPGQGLRLIYYSQIVNDFQKGDIAEGYSVSREKKESFPLTVTSAQKNPTAFYLCASSRNRGISTDTQYFGPGTRLTVL.

The V call is TRBV15, the J call TRBJ2-1, with 9 nucleotides matching TRBD2. CDR1 and CDR2 (germline): LNHNV, YYDKDF (reference sequence). Unmatched junction bases numbered 6, after V lost 3 bases and J lost 3 bases. The CDR3 totals 16 residues. The CDR3 reads CATSSGGRVSYNEQFF. In DNA, the CDR3 is TGTGCCACCAGCAGCGGCGGGAGGGTGAGCTACAATGAGCAGTTCTTC.